The 32 T cell receptor beta chains below all came from one sample that was sequenced in a study of T cell responses to AZD1222 COVID-19 vaccine. Profiled with immunoSEQ multiplex PCR; TCRdb holds only in-frame clones, not every one. Here the sample spans approximately 75,000 clones, roughly 84% being singletons. The sample consisted of peripheral blood, taken 28 days after the second AZD1222 dose. The receptors derive from an adult who received the AZD1222 COVID-19 vaccine.

The genes are TRBV18 and TRBJ1-1; a possible D gene is TRBD1 (5 bases). V shed 2 bases and J shed 4 bases, with 11 bases lying between them. The germline CDR1 and CDR2 sequences are KGHSH and LQKENI. This CDR3 comprises 14 residues. CDR3 residues: CASSPVGGSTEAFF. CDR3 coding DNA: TGTGCCAGCTCACCAGTGGGGGGGAGCACTGAAGCTTTCTTT.

This clone is a singleton in its sample. This chain uses TRBV7-9 with TRBJ2-7; a weak D match, TRBD1 (5 bases). With 5 bases removed from V and 5 bases from J, the gap between germline ends came to 16 bases. CDR3 length: 14 residues. From germline, CDR1 is SEHNR and CDR2 FQNEAQ (reference sequence). The CDR3 region has the DNA TGTGCCAGCAGCCTCGGTAGGGGAACCGACGAGCAGTACTTC. This sequence encodes CASSLGRGTDEQYF.

The J gene is TRBJ1-2, the V gene TRBV19, with D possibly being TRBD1 (5 bases). This CDR3 comprises 15 residues. The V end lost 6 bases, the J end lost 4 bases, and 18 bases lay between the germline ends. Germline V gene lookup returns CDR1 LNHDA and CDR2 SQIVND (reference sequence). This CDR3 is CASSPGQTSSYGYTF. Here the CDR3 DNA reads TGTGCCAGTAGCCCGGGGCAGACCTCTAGCTATGGCTACACCTTC.

The chain links TRBV19 to TRBJ1-3; D not resolved. Germline CDR1 and CDR2: LNHDA and SQIVND (reference sequence). The V gene lost 3 bases and the J gene lost 0 bases, with 9 bases spanning the gap. The CDR3 sequence is 15 residues long. CDR3 nucleotides: TGTGCCAGTAGTATGGCAACGATCTCTGGAAACACCATATATTTT. Translated, it gives CASSMATISGNTIYF.

The chain joins TRBV10-3 to TRBJ1-2; tentatively, D is TRBD1 (5 bases). Germline V lookup: CDR1 ENHRY, CDR2 SYGVKD. This CDR3 spans 15 amino acids. V dropped 0 bases and J dropped 2 bases, with 10 bases sitting between them. This CDR3 is CAISESAGPNYGYTF. DNA for the CDR3: TGTGCCATCAGTGAGTCAGCAGGGCCCAACTATGGCTACACCTTC.

The chain employs TRBV28 and TRBJ2-7, with D possibly being TRBD2 (5 bases). The V gene lost 7 bases and the J gene lost 0 bases, with 7 bases spanning the gap. The CDR3 consists of 12 residues. The germline V gene encodes CDR1 MDHEN and CDR2 SYDVKM. The CDR3 nucleotides are TGTGCCAGCATAGGGAGCTCCTACGAGCAGTACTTC. Translating it yields CASIGSSYEQYF.

This chain uses TRBV19 with TRBJ2-5; TRBD2 matches 8 bases. This CDR3 contains 14 residues. Germline V gene sequence: CDR1 LNHDA, CDR2 SQIVND (reference sequence). Germline trimming cut 3 bases from V and 7 bases from J; bases unmatched to any gene: 7. CDR3 sequence reads: CASSIGGGPPTQYF. CDR3 in DNA: TGTGCCAGTAGTATCGGCGGGGGGCCCCCGACCCAGTACTTC.

The chain carries TRBV5-1 and TRBJ2-7; D gene ambiguous. This CDR3 comprises 13 residues. V gave up 0 bases and J gave up 3 bases, with 7 bases separating them. Germline CDR1 and CDR2: SGHRS and YFSETQ. CDR3 bases: TGCGCCAGCAGCTTGGGGTCAGACTACGAGCAGTACTTC. Residues: CASSLGSDYEQYF.

The chain employs TRBV28 and TRBJ2-5; D is ambiguous. CDR3 size: 12 residues. Germline V gives CDR1 MDHEN, CDR2 SYDVKM. Trimming removed 5 bases from V and 6 bases from J, with 10 bases in between. The CDR3 loop reads CASSTYTKTQYF. CDR3 coding DNA: TGTGCCAGCAGTACCTATACGAAGACCCAGTACTTC.

The V call is TRBV28, the J call TRBJ1-2, with D uncertain. There are 13 residues in the CDR3. V was shortened by 6 bases and J by 3 bases, with 11 bases between the two germline ends. Germline loops: CDR1 MDHEN, CDR2 SYDVKM. The CDR3 DNA reads TGTGCCAGCAGGACTGACGGGTACTATGGCTACACCTTC. Amino acid sequence: CASRTDGYYGYTF.

The V and J genes are TRBV11-2 and TRBJ2-7; unclear D gene. The V gene's germline CDR1 is SGHAT and CDR2 FQNNGV. V gave up 1 base and J gave up 1 base, with 11 bases separating them. CDR3 length equals 15 residues. The CDR3 is CASSLVGLGSYEQYF. The CDR3 nucleotides are TGTGCCAGCAGCTTAGTTGGGTTGGGGTCCTACGAGCAGTACTTC.

The rearrangement uses TRBV4-1 and TRBJ2-1; 8 positions agree with TRBD2. The germline CDR1 and CDR2 sequences are MGHRA and YSYEKL. CDR3 length: 16 residues. V lost 2 bases and J lost 8; bases outside the gene matches: 11. The CDR3 spells CASSQLSGGANDEQFF. The CDR3 DNA sequence: TGCGCCAGCAGCCAATTATCCGGGGGGGCCAATGATGAGCAGTTCTTC.

V and J are TRBV29-1 and TRBJ2-1; perhaps TRBD2 as D (5 bases). In germline, CDR1 is SQVTM, CDR2 ANQGSEA. V was clipped by 4 bases and J by 5 bases, with 12 bases between them. CDR3 length: 13 residues. The CDR3 loop is CSVGRTQDNEQFF. CDR3 nucleotide sequence: TGCAGCGTTGGCCGGACTCAAGACAATGAGCAGTTCTTC.

This clone was observed once. The rearrangement uses TRBV5-3 and TRBJ1-3, with D possibly matching TRBD1 (6 bases). TRBV5-3 belongs to the ORF category, with a function that is uncertain. Trimming took off 4 bases at V and 1 base at J, with 21 bases between the two ends. The CDR3 is 18 residues long. The CDR3 spells CARSVNIQGSGSGNTIYF. CDR3 in DNA: TGTGCCAGAAGCGTGAACATACAGGGAAGTGGGTCTGGAAACACCATATATTTT.

In nucleotides, the CDR3 is TGTGCCAGCGGATACCGGGACCAGGGGGGCTCACCCCTCCACTTT. It encodes CASGYRDQGGSPLHF. This sequence joins TRBV2 and TRBJ1-6; 7 positions agree with TRBD1. This CDR3 spans 15 amino acids. The germline V gene encodes CDR1 SNHLY and CDR2 FYNNEI. V dropped 8 bases and J dropped 10; count of bases not matched to a gene: 14.

This clone was detected a few times. V and J are TRBV20-1 and TRBJ1-4; tentative D call: TRBD1 (5 bases). CDR1 and CDR2 (germline): DFQATT, SNEGSKA (reference sequence). V was trimmed by 3 bases and J by 0 bases, leaving 14 bases between them. This CDR3 is 16 amino acids long. CDR3 nucleotides: TGCAGTGCTAGTGGGGGTTGGGATCCAACTAATGAAAAACTGTTTTTT. Translated: CSASGGWDPTNEKLFF.

This sequence joins TRBV11-2 and TRBJ2-2; D gene ambiguous. The V gene's germline CDR1 is SGHAT and CDR2 FQNNGV. V was clipped by 3 bases and J by 6 bases, with 8 bases between them. The CDR3 spans 13 residues. The CDR3 DNA reads TGTGCCAGCAGCTTCCTCGTAGCCGGGGAGCTGTTTTTT. It codes for CASSFLVAGELFF.

Written as DNA, the CDR3 is TGTGCCTGGAGTTCGGGTAGCGGGGGGGCAGATACGCAGTATTTT. This sequence encodes CAWSSGSGGADTQYF. The V and J genes are TRBV30 and TRBJ2-3; 11 nucleotides match TRBD2. The J segment lost 4 bases and the V segment lost 2 bases, leaving 5 bases of the junction unmatched. Looked up from germline, CDR1 is GTSNPN and CDR2 is SVGIG (reference sequence). This CDR3 spans 15 amino acids.

The V and J genes are TRBV7-8 and TRBJ2-3; D is ambiguous. CDR1 is SGHVS, CDR2 FQNEAQ, per germline. This CDR3 has 18 residues. V was clipped by 3 bases and J by 0 bases, with 19 bases between them. CDR3 residues: CASSFRALRSASTDTQYF. CDR3 DNA sequence: TGTGCCAGCAGCTTCCGTGCCCTACGTAGTGCTAGCACAGATACGCAGTATTTT. Drawing the rest from reference TRBV7-8 and TRBJ2-3, the complete variable domain is GAGVSQSPRYKVAKRGQDVALRCDPISGHVSLFWYQQALGQGPEFLTYFQNEAQLDKSGLPSDRFFAERPEGSVSTLKIQRTQQEDSAVYLCASSFRALRSASTDTQYFGPGTRLTVL.

This rearrangement joins TRBV30 to TRBJ1-5; 7 bases match TRBD1. The CDR3 loop spans 14 amino acids. Trimming cost V 3 bases and J 4 bases; bases outside gene matches: 6. Per germline, CDR1 GTSNPN and CDR2 SVGIG (reference sequence). The CDR3 bases are TGTGCCTGGAGGCGGGACAGAGCAAATCAGCCCCAGCATTTT. Translated: CAWRRDRANQPQHF. Complete variable domain (other parts from reference TRBV30 and TRBJ1-5): SQTIHQWPATLVQPVGSPLSLECTVEGTSNPNLYWYRQAAGRGLQLLFYSVGIGQISSEVPQNLSASRPQDRQFILSSKKLLLSDSGFYLCAWRRDRANQPQHFGDGTRLSIL.

This chain links TRBV30 with TRBJ1-1; D unclear. The V end lost 1 base, the J end lost 0 bases, and 3 bases lay between the germline ends. The CDR3 is 12 amino acids. Germline CDR1 and CDR2: GTSNPN and SVGIG (reference sequence). DNA of the CDR3: TGTGCCTGGAGTGACATGAACACTGAAGCTTTCTTT. Translation gives CAWSDMNTEAFF.

V and J are TRBV11-1 and TRBJ2-3, with TRBD2 identical over 11 bases. Looked up from germline, CDR1 is SGHAT and CDR2 is FQDESV (reference sequence). The length of the CDR3 is 16 residues. The ends lost 3 bases at V and 3 bases at J; junction bases unmatched: 5. The CDR3 region is CASSFLVAGGTDTQYF. The DNA of the CDR3 is TGTGCCAGCAGCTTCCTCGTAGCGGGGGGGACAGATACGCAGTATTTT. Drawing the rest from reference TRBV11-1 and TRBJ2-3, the complete variable domain is EAEVAQSPRYKITEKSQAVAFWCDPISGHATLYWYRQILGQGPELLVQFQDESVVDDSQLPKDRFSAERLKGVDSTLKIQPAELGDSAMYLCASSFLVAGGTDTQYFGPGTRLTVL.

The V gene is TRBV6-1, the J gene TRBJ2-7; TRBD2 matches at 7 bases. The J segment lost 3 bases and the V segment lost 1 base, leaving 6 bases of the junction unmatched. CDR1 is MNHNS, CDR2 SASEGT, per germline. The CDR3 totals 15 residues. This CDR3 reads CASSEEAGGVYEQYF. The CDR3 nucleotides are TGTGCCAGCAGTGAAGAGGCTGGGGGGGTCTACGAGCAGTACTTC.

This sequence joins TRBV20-1 and TRBJ1-1; D remains unclear. Germline CDR1 DFQATT, CDR2 SNEGSKA (reference sequence). The V end was cut by 5 bases, the J end by 1 base, with 5 bases between. The CDR3 loop spans 11 amino acids. The CDR3 nucleotides read TGCAGTGCTGGGTCGAACACTGAAGCTTTCTTT. This codes for CSAGSNTEAFF.

V is TRBV4-3 and J is TRBJ1-5, with D uncertain. Trimming shortened V by 2 bases and J by 2 bases, and 13 bases separated the two germline ends. From germline, CDR1 is LGHNA and CDR2 YSLEER. CDR3 length: 16 residues. The CDR3 loop is CASSQTRRVGNQPQHF. The CDR3 DNA reads as TGCGCCAGCAGCCAAACAAGAAGAGTTGGCAATCAGCCCCAGCATTTT.

The CDR3 reads CASSKHGGGNEQFF. The CDR3 bases are TGTGCCAGCAGCAAACACGGGGGCGGCAATGAGCAGTTCTTC. The rearrangement uses TRBV11-3 and TRBJ2-1; D assignment may be TRBD1 or TRBD2 (6 bases each). CDR1 is SGHNT and CDR2 is YENEEA in the germline V gene. The V gene lost 5 bases and the J gene lost 6 bases, with 14 bases spanning the gap. The CDR3 contains 14 residues.

The chain couples TRBV2 to TRBJ2-7; TRBD1 matches 7 bases. V lost 4 bases, J lost 4 bases, and 7 bases stayed unmatched. The CDR3 has 14 amino acids. Germline V gene sequence: CDR1 SNHLY, CDR2 FYNNEI. CDR3 sequence reads: CASSGTGPPYEQYF. The DNA of the CDR3 is TGTGCCAGCAGTGGGACAGGACCACCTTACGAGCAGTACTTC.

This chain links TRBV7-6 with TRBJ2-1; D perhaps matches TRBD2 (6 bases). V lost 2 bases to trimming and J lost 2 bases, with 13 bases between them. The CDR3 sequence is 16 residues long. The V gene's germline CDR1 is SGHVS and CDR2 FNYEAQ. The CDR3 sequence is CASSLTPGLPYNEQFF. Here the CDR3 DNA reads TGTGCCAGCAGCTTAACACCGGGACTTCCCTACAATGAGCAGTTCTTC.

This clone came up once. The chain employs TRBV27 and TRBJ1-2, with a weak D call TRBD1 (6 bases). CDR1 MNHEY and CDR2 SMNVEV come from the germline V gene (reference sequence). The CDR3 totals 15 residues. V gave up 7 bases and J gave up 5 bases, with 20 bases separating them. CDR3 coding DNA: TGTGCCAGCAAACCCGGAGGGGGGATTGGGTATGGCTACACCTTC. This translates into CASKPGGGIGYGYTF.

The chain has TRBV29-1 and TRBJ2-5, with 7 bases matching TRBD1. This CDR3 region has 14 residues. The V and J ends lost 4 bases and 2 bases, in that order; junction bases with no gene match: 7. In germline, CDR1 is SQVTM, CDR2 ANQGSEA. CDR3 coding DNA: TGCAGCGTTGGGGGACAGTCGACGCAAGAGACCCAGTACTTC. This gives the protein CSVGGQSTQETQYF.

The CDR3 sequence: CASSLRQGPNTEAFF. The CDR3 DNA is TGTGCCAGCAGCTTAAGACAGGGGCCGAACACTGAAGCTTTCTTT. The chain carries TRBV5-4 and TRBJ1-1, with 8 bases identical to TRBD1. With 2 bases clipped from V and 1 base from J, the junction kept 4 bases outside the gene matches. The CDR3 runs 15 residues. The germline CDR1 and CDR2 sequences are SGHNT and YYREEE (reference sequence). The entire variable domain, with the rest obtained from reference TRBV5-4 and TRBJ1-1, is as follows: ETGVTQSPTHLIKTRGQQVTLRCSSQSGHNTVSWYQQALGQGPQFIFQYYREEENGRGNFPPRFSGLQFPNYSSELNVNALELDDSALYLCASSLRQGPNTEAFFGQGTRLTVV.

The gene calls are TRBV2 and TRBJ2-7; D is undetermined. This CDR3 contains 12 residues. Trimming took off 3 bases at V and 2 bases at J, with 5 bases between the two ends. The germline V gene has CDR1 SNHLY and CDR2 FYNNEI. The CDR3 DNA sequence: TGTGCCAGCAGTGACAGACCCTACGAGCAGTACTTC. Amino acid sequence: CASSDRPYEQYF. Full variable domain (outside the CDR3, taken from reference TRBV2 and TRBJ2-7): EPEVTQTPSHQVTQMGQEVILRCVPISNHLYFYWYRQILGQKVEFLVSFYNNEISEKSEIFDDQFSVERPDGSNFTLKIRSTKLEDSAMYFCASSDRPYEQYFGPGTRLTVT.